This T cell receptor (beta chain) was sequenced during a study of shared clonotypes between healthy human individuals. Cells designated naive CD8 were CD45RO-negative and were positively selected for CCR7, with terminally differentiated effector memory CD45RA+ cells excluded. With regard to this clone: Its antigen is not known.

Study-level points and caveats: Limitation of the genetic and exposure-history diversity represented came from the few donors.

V shed 0 bases and J shed 5 bases, with 10 bases lying between them. The CDR3 covers 14 residues. Per germline, CDR1 MGHRA and CDR2 YSYEKL. Data came from immunoSEQ multiplex PCR; TCRdb stores just in-frame clones and leaves some out. Of 550,000 to 750,000 clones listed, 92% are singletons. Material: naive CD8+ T cells sorted from blood. This sequence joins TRBV4-1 and TRBJ2-5; D is uncertain. This receptor was obtained from a man aged 25 to 40 in good health. CDR3 amino acids: CASSQDSNAETQYF. Here the CDR3 DNA reads TGCGCCAGCAGCCAAGATTCCAATGCGGAGACCCAGTACTTC.